This TCR beta chain was sequenced in a study of blood T cell repertoires in COVID-19. Overall study: The United States, Italy and Spain provided the acute and convalescent COVID-19 samples. Sample material is recorded as cDNA or gDNA derived from T cells, B-cell-depleted T cells, or PBMCs.

The CDR3 length is 16 residues. The V gene lost 0 bases and the J gene lost 3 bases, with 14 bases spanning the gap. CDR1 is SGHRS, CDR2 YFSETQ, per germline. Per the authors' pipeline: Estimation of nucleated cell counts relied on the amplification of reference gene primers. TCRdb's copy holds only in-frame clones and misses some; the assay was immunoSEQ multiplex PCR. D and trimming were read from the DNA, whereas the V and J calls and clone size are those reported in that table. Seen here are 210,000 or so clones, about 85% observed once, and the top ten hold less than 20%. Sequenced material: peripheral blood. The receptor's source is a human donor in a cohort sampled during active COVID-19. The genes are TRBV5-1 and TRBJ2-3; possible D gene TRBD2, 6 bases. The CDR3 sequence: CASSLEGLEGTDTQYF. The DNA for the CDR3 is TGCGCCAGCAGCTTGGAAGGCCTGGAGGGGACAGATACGCAGTATTTT.